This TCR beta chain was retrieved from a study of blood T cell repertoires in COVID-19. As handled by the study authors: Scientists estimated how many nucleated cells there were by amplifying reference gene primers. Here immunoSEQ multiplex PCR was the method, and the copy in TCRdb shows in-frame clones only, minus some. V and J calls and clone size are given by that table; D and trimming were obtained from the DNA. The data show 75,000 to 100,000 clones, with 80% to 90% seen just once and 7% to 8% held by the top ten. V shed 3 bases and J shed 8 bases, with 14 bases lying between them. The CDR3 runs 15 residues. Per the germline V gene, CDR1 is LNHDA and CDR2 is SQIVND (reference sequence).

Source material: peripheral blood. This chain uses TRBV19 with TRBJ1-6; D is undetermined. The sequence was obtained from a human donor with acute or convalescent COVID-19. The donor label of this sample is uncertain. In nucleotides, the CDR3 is TGTGCCAGTAGTATTTCACTAGGGAGTGATTCACCCCTCCACTTT. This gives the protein CASSISLGSDSPLHF.